The clone carrying this T cell receptor beta chain was seen more than once but under ten times. Its target is not known. The sample comes from a study of cytomegalovirus exposure and HLA in healthy donors. Study-level findings and limits: Other equally common chains were less clonally expanded than HLA-associated TCR beta chains, a later analysis showed. Roughly uniform depth of sequencing across donors was assumed in presence/absence analyses.

The study ran its PCR with 60 Vbeta and 13 Jbeta primers. Clones were read by immunoSEQ multiplex PCR, and TCRdb kept only the in-frame ones, dropping some. This table has roughly 100,000 clones, nearly 15% appearing once. CDR1 and CDR2 from the germline V gene are SGHRS and YFSETQ. The CDR3 totals 16 residues. V shed 0 bases and J shed 1 base, with 12 bases lying between them. The receptor was derived from a female donor in good health and CMV-seronegative. Sequencing input: PBMCs. The chain is built from TRBV5-1 and TRBJ2-3; possible D gene TRBD2, 5 bases. CDR3 in amino acids: CASSLARVRGTDTQYF. The CDR3 DNA sequence: TGCGCCAGCAGCTTGGCGAGGGTCCGGGGCACAGATACGCAGTATTTT.